This T cell receptor (beta chain) emerged from a study of siplizumab effects on memory and regulatory T cells. Sequencing was performed with immunoSEQ multiplex PCR; in TCRdb, only in-frame clones are kept and a portion is missing. The data contain approximately 100,000 clones, about 95% of them singletons. The length of the CDR3 is 16 residues. V shed 6 bases and J shed 0 bases, with 19 bases lying between them. Per the germline V gene, CDR1 is SQVTM and CDR2 is ANQGSEA. What was sequenced was non-Treg CD4+ T cells sorted from blood. The rearrangement links TRBV29-1 to TRBJ2-3; D may correspond to TRBD1 or TRBD2 (5 bases each). This TCR was recovered from a human donor in good health. For the CDR3, the DNA is TGCAGCGTAAGGGACCCGTCCGGACCTAGCACAGATACGCAGTATTTT. It specifies CSVRDPSGPSTDTQYF.